This T cell receptor beta chain was documented in a study of blood T cell repertoires in COVID-19 (TCRdb year 2020). With respect to the entire study: The collaborator samples originated in the United States, Italy and Spain and spanned the acute and convalescent phases of COVID-19. The material from the prospective study consisted of cDNA or gDNA derived from T cells, B-cell-depleted T cells, or PBMCs. Subjects who had been exposed to COVID-19, were actively infected with it, or had recovered from it provided the deeply sampled blood TCRbeta repertoires that made up the dataset. A freely available public database, intended as a resource for researchers studying the immune response to SARS-CoV-2, is where the repertoires were released. Samples were obtained from the ongoing ImmuneRACE study (first 160 participants) and from 1,254 subjects provided by 6 global collaborators. A de-identified subject ID, COVID-19 status, age in years and sex were almost always included in the sample metadata. HLA class I and class II types, where available, came from metadata supplied by the sample provider rather than from assay-based typing. Overall study outcomes, separate from this receptor: How much clinical and demographic metadata was included differed by source and by participant, and the metadata was provided uncurated.

The immunoSEQ Assay, a bias-controlled multiplex PCR, was used to amplify TCRbeta CDR3 regions from genomic DNA. Regarding the original processing steps: Nucleated cell counts per sample were estimated from amplification of reference gene primers within the assay. Sequence reads were collapsed and filtered to measure the absolute abundance of every unique TCRbeta CDR3 rearrangement. For each sample, productive Simpson clonality was calculated by taking the square root of Simpson's diversity index across productive rearrangements. TCRdb took this table from immuneACCESS and kept in-frame rearrangements with V and J called. Such tables lack part of the clones; where checked against another copy, unresolved V genes explain under half of the gap, and the rest is unexplained. That table gives V, J and clone size, and the DNA gave D and trimming. For this sample there are fewer than 200,000 clones; 84% appear just once. Roughly 12% of the sample belongs to the ten largest clones.

Enrolling through a virtual design, the prospective study's participants ranged in age from roughly 18 to 100 years and lived across 24 United States geographic areas. To assign participants to cohorts, the prospective study relied on clinical history that participants themselves reported in a screening survey and a study questionnaire. Recovered participants in ImmuneRACE Cohort 3 were defined as having two consecutive negative NP/OP PCR tests, clearance from a healthcare professional, or resolution of symptoms. Each participant in the prospective study had whole blood, serum and a nasopharyngeal or oropharyngeal swab collected by mobile phlebotomists. Over an approximately 2-month period, participants in the prospective study had the option of providing additional blood draws and questionnaires. Before DNA extraction, blood samples from the prospective study were shipped at room temperature or frozen.

Worth noting for this clone: What this receptor recognizes is not known. One base away there is no much larger clone; base qualities are not given.

The CDR3 runs 16 residues from the cysteine to the phenylalanine. Just CDR3 DNA is preserved here, 48 bases in frame from base 1. V is pared back by 1 base and J by 2 bases, with 12 bases lying between the germline termini. Per the germline V gene, SGHTA is the CDR1 and FQGNSA is the CDR2. This clonotype was sampled from a man aged 50 to 60 who had recovered from COVID-19. Sequencing was performed on PBMCs or T cells enriched from blood (not recorded which). The chain is encoded by TRBV7-2 joined to TRBJ1-3, with TRBD1 perhaps the D gene, on 5 matching bases. The sequence in DNA is TGTGCCAGCAGCTTAGTCCGACAGACCCCTGGAAACACCATATATTTT. Translated, it gives CASSLVRQTPGNTIYF. Beyond the CDR3, the reference TRBV7-2 and TRBJ1-3 genes provide the residues; the full variable domain reads: GAGVSQSPSNKVTEKGKDVELRCDPISGHTALYWYRQSLGQGLEFLIYFQGNSAPDKSGLPSDRFSAERTGGSVSTLTIQRTQQEDSAVYLCASSLVRQTPGNTIYFGEGSWLTVV.